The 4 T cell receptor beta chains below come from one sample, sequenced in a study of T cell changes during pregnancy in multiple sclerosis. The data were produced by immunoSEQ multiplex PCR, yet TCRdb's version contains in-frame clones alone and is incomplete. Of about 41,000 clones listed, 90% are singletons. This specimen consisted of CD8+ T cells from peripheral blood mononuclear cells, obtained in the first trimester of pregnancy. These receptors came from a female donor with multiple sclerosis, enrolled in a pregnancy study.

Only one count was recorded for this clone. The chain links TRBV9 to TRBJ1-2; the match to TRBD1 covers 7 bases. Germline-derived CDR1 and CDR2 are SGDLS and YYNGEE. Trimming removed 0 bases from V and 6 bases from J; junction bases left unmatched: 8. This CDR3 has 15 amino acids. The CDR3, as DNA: TGTGCCAGCAGCGTAGCTAGGGAAAGGGGGCATGGCTACACCTTC. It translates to CASSVARERGHGYTF.

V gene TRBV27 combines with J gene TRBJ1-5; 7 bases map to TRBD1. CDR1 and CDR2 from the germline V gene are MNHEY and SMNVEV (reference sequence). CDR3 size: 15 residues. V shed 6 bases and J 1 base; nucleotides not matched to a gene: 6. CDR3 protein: CASSNRGGSNQPQHF. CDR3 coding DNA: TGTGCCAGCAGCAACAGGGGTGGGAGCAATCAGCCCCAGCATTTT.

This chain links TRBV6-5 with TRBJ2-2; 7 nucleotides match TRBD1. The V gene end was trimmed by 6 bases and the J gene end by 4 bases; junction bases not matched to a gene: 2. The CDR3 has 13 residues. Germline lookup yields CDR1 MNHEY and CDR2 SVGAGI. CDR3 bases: TGTGCCAGCAGCCAGGGGGTCACCGGGGAGCTGTTTTTT. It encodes CASSQGVTGELFF.

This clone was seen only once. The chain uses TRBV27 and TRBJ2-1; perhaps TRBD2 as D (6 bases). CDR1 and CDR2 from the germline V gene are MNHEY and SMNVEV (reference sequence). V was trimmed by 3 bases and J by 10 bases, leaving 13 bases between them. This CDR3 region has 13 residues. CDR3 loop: CASSLSLGLEQFF. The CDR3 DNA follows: TGTGCCAGCAGTTTGTCACTGGGACTCGAGCAGTTCTTC.